This is a list of T cell receptor beta chains from one sample in a study of T cell repertoires in cytomegalovirus infection. Each CDR3 protein is one row after TCRdb ran MiXCR on the reads. The table lists 450,000 to 650,000 distinct CDR3 sequences, roughly 43% of them singletons. Their antigens are not known. Material: cultured PBMCs, obtained from culture after CMV antigen stimulation. Every receptor here comes from a human donor in good health (CMV status not recorded). Some clones in this sample may be carry-over from other donors' samples. CDR3s include the opening cysteine and the closing phenylalanine or tryptophan. Fields, in order: J gene, V gene, D gene, clone size, CDR3 DNA, CDR3 protein. D genes are given only for firm matches. Not every row has a clone size; where given, it reads once, few, many or a size class.

TRBJ2-3,TRBV12-3/TRBV12-4,.,once,TGTGCCATCACTTCCCCGACCCCCATTGGGGCAGATACGCAGTATTTT,CAITSPTPIGADTQYF
TRBJ2-1,TRBV27,.,few,TGTGCCAGCTCCGGGGCGGGAACCTACAATGAGCAGTTCTTC,CASSGAGTYNEQFF
TRBJ2-5,TRBV20-1,TRBD2,.,TGCAGTGCTAGGCGGCTAGCGGAAGAGACCCAGTACTTC,CSARRLAEETQYF
TRBJ2-2,TRBV7-8,.,few,TGTGCCAGTGGCCCCCGACCGCTGAACACCGGGGAGCTGTTTTTT,CASGPRPLNTGELFF
TRBJ2-1,TRBV27,TRBD2,.,TGTGCCAGCAGTTTATCGATAATTAGCGGGAGGGCCGAGGAGCAGTTCTTC,CASSLSIISGRAEEQFF
TRBJ1-4,TRBV7-8,TRBD1,.,TGTGCCAGCAGCCCCGGACAGGCGGGGTTTAATGAAAAACTGTTTTTT,CASSPGQAGFNEKLFF
TRBJ2-7,TRBV12-3/TRBV12-4,TRBD1,.,TGTGCCAGCAGTTCGGACAGGGCCCCCTACGAGCAGTACTTC,CASSSDRAPYEQYF
TRBJ2-3,TRBV2,TRBD1,.,TGTGCCAGCACGGGGACAGGGGTGGCAGATACGCAGTATTTT,CASTGTGVADTQYF
TRBJ1-2,TRBV20-1,.,.,TGCAGTGCTAGAAACTGGGGGGCCGACTATGGCTACACCTTC,CSARNWGADYGYTF
TRBJ2-2,TRBV6-2/TRBV6-3,.,.,TGTGCCAGCAAAGGATCGAATACGGGTTCTCGTGGGGAGCTGTTTTTT,CASKGSNTGSRGELFF
TRBJ1-4,TRBV18,.,.,TGTGCCAGCTCACCCCAACCAAGGGAAAAACTGTTTTTT,CASSPQPREKLFF
TRBJ2-1,TRBV12-5,.,.,TGTGCTACCGCCGGGATGGGGGGCGAGCAGTTCTTC,CATAGMGGEQFF
TRBJ2-5,TRBV6-1,TRBD1,.,TGTGCCAGCAGTGAAGGCACACACAGGGGCCAAGAGACCCAGTACTTC,CASSEGTHRGQETQYF
TRBJ2-5,TRBV7-6,TRBD2,few,TGTGCCAGCAGCTTATCGGCGGGGGGGGGGACCCAGTACTTC,CASSLSAGGGTQYF